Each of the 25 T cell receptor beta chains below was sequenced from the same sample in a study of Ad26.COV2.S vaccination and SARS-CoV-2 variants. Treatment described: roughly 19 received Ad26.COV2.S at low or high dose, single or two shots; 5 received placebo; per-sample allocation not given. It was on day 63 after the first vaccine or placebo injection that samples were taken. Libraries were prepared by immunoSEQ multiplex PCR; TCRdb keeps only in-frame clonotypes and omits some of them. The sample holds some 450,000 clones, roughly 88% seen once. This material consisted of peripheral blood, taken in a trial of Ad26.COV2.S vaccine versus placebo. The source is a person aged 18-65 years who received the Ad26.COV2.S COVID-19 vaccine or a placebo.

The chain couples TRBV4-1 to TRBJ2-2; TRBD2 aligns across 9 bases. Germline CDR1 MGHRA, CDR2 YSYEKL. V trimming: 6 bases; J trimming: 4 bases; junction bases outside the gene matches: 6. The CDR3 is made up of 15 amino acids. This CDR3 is CASRNGLASTGELFF. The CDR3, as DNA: TGCGCCAGCAGAAACGGACTAGCGTCCACCGGGGAGCTGTTTTTT.

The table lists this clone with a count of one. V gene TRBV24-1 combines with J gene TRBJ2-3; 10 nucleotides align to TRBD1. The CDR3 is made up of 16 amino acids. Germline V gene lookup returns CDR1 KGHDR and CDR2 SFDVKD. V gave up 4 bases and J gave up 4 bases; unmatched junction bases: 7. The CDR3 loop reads CATSDRQGALPDTQYF. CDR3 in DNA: TGTGCCACCAGTGACCGACAGGGGGCGCTGCCAGATACGCAGTATTTT.

The CDR3, as DNA: TGTGCCACCAGCAGAGGCAGGGGGAAAGGGGACCGCAATCAGCCCCAGCATTTT. This codes for CATSRGRGKGDRNQPQHF. The chain employs TRBV15 and TRBJ1-5, with 7 bases that match TRBD1. Germline loops: CDR1 LNHNV, CDR2 YYDKDF (reference sequence). Losses at the gene ends were 1 base for V and 2 bases for J; bases not matched to a gene: 11. The CDR3 has 18 residues.

CDR3 DNA sequence: TGTGCCAGCAGCAAACAGACTGAAGCTTTCTTT. It is translated as CASSKQTEAFF. V usage is TRBV21-1 and J usage is TRBJ1-1; the table names TRBD1, a call not compared with the DNA. TRBV21-1 is reported as a pseudogene. CDR3 size: 11 residues.

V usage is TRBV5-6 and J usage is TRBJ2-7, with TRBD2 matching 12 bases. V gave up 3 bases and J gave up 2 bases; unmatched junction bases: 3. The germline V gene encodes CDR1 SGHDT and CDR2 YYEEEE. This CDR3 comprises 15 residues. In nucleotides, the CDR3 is TGTGCCAGCAGCTCCGGGACTAGCGGGCCCTACGAGCAGTACTTC. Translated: CASSSGTSGPYEQYF.

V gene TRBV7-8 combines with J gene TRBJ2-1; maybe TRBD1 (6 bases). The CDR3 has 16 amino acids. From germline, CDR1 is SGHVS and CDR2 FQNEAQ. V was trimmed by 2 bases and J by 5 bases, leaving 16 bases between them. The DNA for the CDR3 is TGTGCCAGCAGCTTAATCATGGGGGCTTGGGACAATGAGCAGTTCTTC. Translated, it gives CASSLIMGAWDNEQFF.

The CDR3 sequence: CASSLTRTGASGRLGNEQFF. In nucleotides, the CDR3 is TGTGCCAGCAGCTTAACAAGAACTGGGGCTAGCGGGAGGTTGGGCAATGAGCAGTTCTTC. This chain links TRBV7-8 with TRBJ2-1; 11 bases fit TRBD2. Per germline, CDR1 SGHVS and CDR2 FQNEAQ. This CDR3 is built from 20 residues. V gave up 2 bases and J gave up 6 bases; unmatched junction bases: 18.

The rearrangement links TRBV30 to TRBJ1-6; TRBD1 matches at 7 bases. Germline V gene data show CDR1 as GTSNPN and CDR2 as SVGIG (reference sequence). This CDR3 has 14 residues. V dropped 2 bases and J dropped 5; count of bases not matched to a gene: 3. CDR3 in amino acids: CAWSLGQNNSPLHF. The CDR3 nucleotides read TGTGCCTGGAGTTTGGGACAGAATAATTCACCCCTCCACTTT.

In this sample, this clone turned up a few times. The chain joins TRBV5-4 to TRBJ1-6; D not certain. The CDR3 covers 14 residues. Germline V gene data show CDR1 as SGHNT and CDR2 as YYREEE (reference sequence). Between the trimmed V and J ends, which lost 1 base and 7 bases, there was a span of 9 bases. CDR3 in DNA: TGTGCCAGCAGCTTGTTGGGAGACAATTCACCCCTCCACTTT. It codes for CASSLLGDNSPLHF.

Here the CDR3 DNA reads TGTGCCAGCAGCCCGACCTCCTACAATGAGCAGTTCTTC. Protein: CASSPTSYNEQFF. V and J are TRBV28 and TRBJ2-1; D remains ambiguous. Germline lookup yields CDR1 MDHEN and CDR2 SYDVKM. V was pared by 6 bases and J by 0 bases, with 6 bases between. This CDR3 is 13 amino acids long.

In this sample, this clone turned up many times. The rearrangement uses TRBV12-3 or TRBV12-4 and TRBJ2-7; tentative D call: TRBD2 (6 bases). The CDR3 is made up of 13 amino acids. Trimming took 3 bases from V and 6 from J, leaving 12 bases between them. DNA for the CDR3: TGTGCCAGCAGTTTCTTCGGGGGACCCGAGCAGTACTTC. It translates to CASSFFGGPEQYF.

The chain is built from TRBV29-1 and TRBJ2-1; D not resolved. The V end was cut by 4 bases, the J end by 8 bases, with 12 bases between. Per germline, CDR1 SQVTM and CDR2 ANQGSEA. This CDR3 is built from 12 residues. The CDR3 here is CSVVPRIDEQFF. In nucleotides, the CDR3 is TGCAGCGTTGTTCCCCGTATCGATGAGCAGTTCTTC.

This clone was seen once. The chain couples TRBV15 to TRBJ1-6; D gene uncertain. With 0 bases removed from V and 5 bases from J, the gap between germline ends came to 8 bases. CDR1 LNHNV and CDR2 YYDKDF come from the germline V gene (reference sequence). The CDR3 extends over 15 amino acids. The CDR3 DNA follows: TGTGCCACCAGCAGAGAGTGGACGGATAATTCACCCCTCCACTTT. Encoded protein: CATSREWTDNSPLHF. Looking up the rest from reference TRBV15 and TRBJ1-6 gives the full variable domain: DAMVIQNPRYQVTQFGKPVTLSCSQTLNHNVMYWYQQKSSQAPKLLFHYYDKDFNNEADTPDNFQSRRPNTSFCFLDIRSPGLGDTAMYLCATSREWTDNSPLHFGNGTRLTVT.

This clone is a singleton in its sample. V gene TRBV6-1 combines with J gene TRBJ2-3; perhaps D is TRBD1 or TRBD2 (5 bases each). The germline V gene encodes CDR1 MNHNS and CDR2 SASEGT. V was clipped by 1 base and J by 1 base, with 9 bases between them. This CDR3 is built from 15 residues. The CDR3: CASSEGGPRTDTQYF. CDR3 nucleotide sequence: TGTGCCAGCAGTGAAGGGGGACCCCGCACAGATACGCAGTATTTT.

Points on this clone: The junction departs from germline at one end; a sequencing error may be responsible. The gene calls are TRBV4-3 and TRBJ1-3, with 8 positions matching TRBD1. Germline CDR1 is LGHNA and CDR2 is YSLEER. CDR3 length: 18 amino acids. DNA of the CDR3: TGCACCAGCAGCCAAGGTGGTGCGGACAGGGACTCTGGAAACACCATATATTTT. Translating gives CTSSQGGADRDSGNTIYF.

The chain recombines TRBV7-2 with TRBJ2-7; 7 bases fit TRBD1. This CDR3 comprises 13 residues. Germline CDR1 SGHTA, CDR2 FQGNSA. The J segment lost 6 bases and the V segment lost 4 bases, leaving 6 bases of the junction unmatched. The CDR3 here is CASSSGQVPEQYF. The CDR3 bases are TGTGCCAGCAGCTCCGGACAGGTTCCCGAGCAGTACTTC.

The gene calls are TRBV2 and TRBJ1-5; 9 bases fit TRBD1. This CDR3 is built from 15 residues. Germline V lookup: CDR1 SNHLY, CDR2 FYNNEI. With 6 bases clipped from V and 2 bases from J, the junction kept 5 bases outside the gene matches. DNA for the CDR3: TGTGCCAGCAGCCACCGGGACAGGGGCAATCAGCCCCAGCATTTT. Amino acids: CASSHRDRGNQPQHF.

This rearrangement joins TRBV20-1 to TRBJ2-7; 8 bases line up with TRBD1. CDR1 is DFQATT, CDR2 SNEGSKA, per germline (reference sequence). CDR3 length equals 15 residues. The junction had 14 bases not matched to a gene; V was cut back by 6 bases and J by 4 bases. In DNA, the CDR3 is TGCAGTGCGAGTCCTGACAGGGGTGGGATGTACGAGCAGTACTTC. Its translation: CSASPDRGGMYEQYF.

CDR3 DNA sequence: TGTGCCAGCAGTAGCCAAAACTATGGCTACACCTTC. It translates to CASSSQNYGYTF. The chain employs TRBV28 and TRBJ1-2; unclear D gene. The CDR3 is made up of 12 amino acids. V dropped 5 bases and J dropped 2 bases, with 6 bases sitting between them. Germline values: CDR1 MDHEN, CDR2 SYDVKM.

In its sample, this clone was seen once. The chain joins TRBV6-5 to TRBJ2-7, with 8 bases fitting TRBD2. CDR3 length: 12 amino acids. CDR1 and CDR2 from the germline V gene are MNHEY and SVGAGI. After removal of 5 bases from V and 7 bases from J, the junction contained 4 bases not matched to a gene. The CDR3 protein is CASSRTSREQYF. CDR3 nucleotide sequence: TGTGCCAGCAGTCGGACTAGCCGGGAGCAGTACTTC.

CDR3: CAISGLAGGLQETQYF. The DNA of the CDR3 is TGTGCCATCAGTGGGCTAGCGGGAGGCCTCCAAGAGACCCAGTACTTC. The chain is built from TRBV10-3 and TRBJ2-5, with 11 bases that match TRBD2. After removal of 4 bases from V and 1 base from J, the junction contained 5 bases not matched to a gene. Germline V gene data show CDR1 as ENHRY and CDR2 as SYGVKD. The CDR3 sequence is 16 residues long.

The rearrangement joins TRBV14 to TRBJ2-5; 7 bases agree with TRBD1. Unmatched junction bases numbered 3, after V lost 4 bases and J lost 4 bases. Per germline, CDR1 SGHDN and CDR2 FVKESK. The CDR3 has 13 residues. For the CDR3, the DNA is TGTGCCAGCAGCCTAAGACAGGGAGAGACCCAGTACTTC. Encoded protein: CASSLRQGETQYF.

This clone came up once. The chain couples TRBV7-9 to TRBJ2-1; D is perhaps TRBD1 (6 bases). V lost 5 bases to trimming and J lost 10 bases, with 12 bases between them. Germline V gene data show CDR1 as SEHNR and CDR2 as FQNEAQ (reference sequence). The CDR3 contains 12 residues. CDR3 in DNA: TGTGCCAGCAGCGGACGGACAGCCGAGCAGTTCTTC. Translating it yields CASSGRTAEQFF.

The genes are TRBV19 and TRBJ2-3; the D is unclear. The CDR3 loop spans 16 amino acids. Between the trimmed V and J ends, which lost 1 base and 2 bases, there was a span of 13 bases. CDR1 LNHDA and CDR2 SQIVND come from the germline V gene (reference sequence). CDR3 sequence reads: CASSIGADRNTDTQYF. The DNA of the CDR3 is TGTGCCAGTAGTATAGGCGCGGACCGAAACACAGATACGCAGTATTTT. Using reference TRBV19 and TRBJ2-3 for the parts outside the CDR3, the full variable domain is DGGITQSPKYLFRKEGQNVTLSCEQNLNHDAMYWYRQDPGQGLRLIYYSQIVNDFQKGDIAEGYSVSREKKESFPLTVTSAQKNPTAFYLCASSIGADRNTDTQYFGPGTRLTVL.

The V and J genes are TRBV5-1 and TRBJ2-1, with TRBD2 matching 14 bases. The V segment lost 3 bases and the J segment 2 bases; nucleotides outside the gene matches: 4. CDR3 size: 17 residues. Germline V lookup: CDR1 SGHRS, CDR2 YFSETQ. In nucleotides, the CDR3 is TGCGCCAGCAGCTCGGGACTAGCGGGAGACCCCTACAATGAGCAGTTCTTC. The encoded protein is CASSSGLAGDPYNEQFF.